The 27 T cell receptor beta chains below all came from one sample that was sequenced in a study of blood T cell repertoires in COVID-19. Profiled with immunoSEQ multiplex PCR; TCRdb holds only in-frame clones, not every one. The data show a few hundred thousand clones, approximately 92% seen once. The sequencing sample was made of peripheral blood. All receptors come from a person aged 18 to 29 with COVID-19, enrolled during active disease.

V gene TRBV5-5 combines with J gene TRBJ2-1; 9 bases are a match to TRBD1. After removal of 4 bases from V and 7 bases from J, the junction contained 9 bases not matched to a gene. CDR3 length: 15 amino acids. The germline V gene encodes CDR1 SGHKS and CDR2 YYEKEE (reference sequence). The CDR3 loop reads CASSGYGDRVNEQFF. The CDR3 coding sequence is TGTGCCAGCAGCGGATACGGGGACAGGGTGAATGAGCAGTTCTTC.

CDR3 amino acids: CASSQDPGLGQPQHF. The CDR3 DNA follows: TGTGCCAGCAGCCAAGATCCAGGACTCGGTCAGCCCCAGCATTTT. The chain has TRBV3-1 (or the pseudogene TRBV3-2) and TRBJ1-5; D unresolved. V was cut by 0 bases and J by 6 bases, with 12 bases left in between. Germline V gives CDR1 LGHDT, CDR2 YNNKEL (reference sequence). This CDR3 comprises 15 residues.

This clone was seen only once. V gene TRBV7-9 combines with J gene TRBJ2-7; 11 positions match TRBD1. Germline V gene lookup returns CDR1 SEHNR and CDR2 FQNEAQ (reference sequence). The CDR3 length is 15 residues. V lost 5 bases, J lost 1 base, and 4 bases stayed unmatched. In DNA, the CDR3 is TGTGCCAGCAGCGGGGACAGGGGGATGTCCTACGAGCAGTACTTC. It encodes CASSGDRGMSYEQYF.

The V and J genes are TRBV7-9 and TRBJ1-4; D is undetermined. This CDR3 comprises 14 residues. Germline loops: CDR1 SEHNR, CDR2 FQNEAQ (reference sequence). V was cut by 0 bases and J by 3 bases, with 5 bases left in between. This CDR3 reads CASSLALSNEKLFF. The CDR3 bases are TGTGCCAGCAGCTTAGCACTATCTAATGAAAAACTGTTTTTT.

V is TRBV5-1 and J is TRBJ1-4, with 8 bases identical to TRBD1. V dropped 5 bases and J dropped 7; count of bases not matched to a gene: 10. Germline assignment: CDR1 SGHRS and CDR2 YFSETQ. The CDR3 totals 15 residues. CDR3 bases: TGCGCCAGCAGACCTACCACAGGGGGAATTGAAAAACTGTTTTTT. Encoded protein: CASRPTTGGIEKLFF.

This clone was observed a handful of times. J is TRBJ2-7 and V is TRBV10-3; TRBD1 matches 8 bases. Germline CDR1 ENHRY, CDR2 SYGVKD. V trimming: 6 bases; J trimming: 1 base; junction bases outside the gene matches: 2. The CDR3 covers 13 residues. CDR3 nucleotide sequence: TGTGCCATCAGGCGGACAGGGTCCTACGAGCAGTACTTC. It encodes CAIRRTGSYEQYF.

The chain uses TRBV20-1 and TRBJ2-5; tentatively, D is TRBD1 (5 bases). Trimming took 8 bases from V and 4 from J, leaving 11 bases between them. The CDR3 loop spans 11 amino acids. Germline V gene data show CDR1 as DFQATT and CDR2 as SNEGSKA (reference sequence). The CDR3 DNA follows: TGCAGTCTTCAAAGGGGAGAGACCCAGTACTTC. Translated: CSLQRGETQYF.

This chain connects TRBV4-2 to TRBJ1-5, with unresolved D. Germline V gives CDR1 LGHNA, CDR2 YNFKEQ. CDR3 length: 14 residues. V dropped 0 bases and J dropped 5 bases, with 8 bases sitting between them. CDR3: CASSQDYGDQPQHF. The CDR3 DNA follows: TGTGCCAGCAGCCAAGATTACGGGGATCAGCCCCAGCATTTT.

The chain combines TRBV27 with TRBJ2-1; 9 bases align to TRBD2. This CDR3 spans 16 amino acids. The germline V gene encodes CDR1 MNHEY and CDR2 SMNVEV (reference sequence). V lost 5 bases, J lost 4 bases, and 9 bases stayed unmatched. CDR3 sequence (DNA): TGTGCCAGCAGTCCCACGGGGGCGGGAGGGTACAATGAGCAGTTCTTC. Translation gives CASSPTGAGGYNEQFF.

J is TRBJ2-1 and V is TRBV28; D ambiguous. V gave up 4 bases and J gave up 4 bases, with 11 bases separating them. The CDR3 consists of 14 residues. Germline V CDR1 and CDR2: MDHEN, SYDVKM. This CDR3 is CASSSVPPYNEQFF. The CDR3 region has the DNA TGTGCCAGCAGTTCGGTCCCCCCATACAATGAGCAGTTCTTC.

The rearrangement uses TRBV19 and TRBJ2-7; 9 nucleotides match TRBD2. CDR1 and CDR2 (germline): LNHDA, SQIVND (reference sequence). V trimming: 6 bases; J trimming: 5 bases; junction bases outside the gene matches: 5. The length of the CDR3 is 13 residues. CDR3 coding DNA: TGTGCCAGTAGGAATAGCGGGAGCAACGAGCAGTACTTC. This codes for CASRNSGSNEQYF.

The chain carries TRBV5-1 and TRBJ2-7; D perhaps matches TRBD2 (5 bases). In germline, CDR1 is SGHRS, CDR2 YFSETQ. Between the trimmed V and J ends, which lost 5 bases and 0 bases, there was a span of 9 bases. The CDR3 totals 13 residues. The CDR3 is CASSTGSSYEQYF. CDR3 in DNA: TGCGCCAGCAGTACGGGAAGCTCCTACGAGCAGTACTTC.

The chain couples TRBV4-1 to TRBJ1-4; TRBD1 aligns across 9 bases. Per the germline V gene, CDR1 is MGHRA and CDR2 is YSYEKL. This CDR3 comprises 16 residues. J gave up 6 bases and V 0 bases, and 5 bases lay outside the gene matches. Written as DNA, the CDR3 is TGCGCCAGCAGCCAAGAGGGGACAGGGCTGGATGAAAAACTGTTTTTT. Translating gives CASSQEGTGLDEKLFF.

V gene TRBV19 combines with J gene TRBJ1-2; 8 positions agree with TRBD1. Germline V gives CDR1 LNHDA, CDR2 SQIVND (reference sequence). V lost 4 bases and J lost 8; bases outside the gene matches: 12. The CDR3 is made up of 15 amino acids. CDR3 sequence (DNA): TGTGCCAGTAGTAAATTCGGACAGGGAGCGGACGGCTACACCTTC. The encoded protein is CASSKFGQGADGYTF.

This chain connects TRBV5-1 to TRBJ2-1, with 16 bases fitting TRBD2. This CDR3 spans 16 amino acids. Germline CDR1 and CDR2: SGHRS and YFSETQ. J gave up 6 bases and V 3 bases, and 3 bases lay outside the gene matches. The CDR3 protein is CASSSGTSGRANEQFF. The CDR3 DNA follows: TGCGCCAGCAGCTCAGGGACTAGCGGGAGGGCCAATGAGCAGTTCTTC.

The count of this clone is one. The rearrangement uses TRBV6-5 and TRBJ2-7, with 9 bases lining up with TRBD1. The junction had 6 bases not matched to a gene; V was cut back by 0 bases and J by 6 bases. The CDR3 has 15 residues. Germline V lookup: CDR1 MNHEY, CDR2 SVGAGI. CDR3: CASSYSTGGISEQYF. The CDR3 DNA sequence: TGTGCCAGCAGTTACTCGACAGGGGGAATAAGCGAGCAGTACTTC.

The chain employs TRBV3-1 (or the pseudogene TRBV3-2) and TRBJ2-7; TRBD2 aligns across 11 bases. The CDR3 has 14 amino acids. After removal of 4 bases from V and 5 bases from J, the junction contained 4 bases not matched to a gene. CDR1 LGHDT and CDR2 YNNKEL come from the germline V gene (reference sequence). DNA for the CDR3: TGTGCCAGCAGCCTAGCGGGAGGGCGCGACGAGCAGTACTTC. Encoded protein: CASSLAGGRDEQYF.

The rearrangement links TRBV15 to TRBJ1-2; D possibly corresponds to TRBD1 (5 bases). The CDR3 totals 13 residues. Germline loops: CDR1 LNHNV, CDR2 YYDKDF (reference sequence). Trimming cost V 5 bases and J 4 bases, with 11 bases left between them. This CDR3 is CATSLPGGYGYTF. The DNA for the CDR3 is TGTGCCACCAGCCTCCCGGGGGGCTATGGCTACACCTTC.

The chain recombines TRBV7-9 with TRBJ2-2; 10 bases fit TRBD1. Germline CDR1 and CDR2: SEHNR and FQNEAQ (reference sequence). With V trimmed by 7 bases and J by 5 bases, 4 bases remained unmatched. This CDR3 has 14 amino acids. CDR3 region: CASNRDRGTGELFF. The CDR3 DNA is TGTGCCAGCAACCGGGACAGGGGAACCGGGGAGCTGTTTTTT.

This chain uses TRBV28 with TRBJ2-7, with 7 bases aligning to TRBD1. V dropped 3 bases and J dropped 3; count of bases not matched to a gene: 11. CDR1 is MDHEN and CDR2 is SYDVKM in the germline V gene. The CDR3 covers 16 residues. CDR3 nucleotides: TGTGCCAGCAGTTTTCCTACCGGGACAGCGAGCTACGAGCAGTACTTC. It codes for CASSFPTGTASYEQYF.

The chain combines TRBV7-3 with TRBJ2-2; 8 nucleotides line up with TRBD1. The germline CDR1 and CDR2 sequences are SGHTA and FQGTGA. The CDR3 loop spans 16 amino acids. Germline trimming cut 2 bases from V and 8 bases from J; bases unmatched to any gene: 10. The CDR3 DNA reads TGTGCCAGCAGCTTATCTGGACAGGGTACGAGAGGGGAGCTGTTTTTT. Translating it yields CASSLSGQGTRGELFF.

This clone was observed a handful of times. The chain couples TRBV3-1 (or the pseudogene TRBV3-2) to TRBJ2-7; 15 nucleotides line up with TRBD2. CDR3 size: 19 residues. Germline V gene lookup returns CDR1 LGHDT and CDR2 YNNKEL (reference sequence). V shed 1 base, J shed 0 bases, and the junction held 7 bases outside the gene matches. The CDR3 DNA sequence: TGTGCCAGCAGCCAAGCGAAGGGACTAGCGGGGGGAAGCTCCTACGAGCAGTACTTC. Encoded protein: CASSQAKGLAGGSSYEQYF.

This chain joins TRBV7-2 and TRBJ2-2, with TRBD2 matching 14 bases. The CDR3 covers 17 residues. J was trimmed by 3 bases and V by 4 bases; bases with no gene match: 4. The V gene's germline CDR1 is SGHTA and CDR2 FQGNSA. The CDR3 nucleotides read TGTGCCAGCAGCTGGACTAGCGGGAGGCCAGACACCGGGGAGCTGTTTTTT. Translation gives CASSWTSGRPDTGELFF.

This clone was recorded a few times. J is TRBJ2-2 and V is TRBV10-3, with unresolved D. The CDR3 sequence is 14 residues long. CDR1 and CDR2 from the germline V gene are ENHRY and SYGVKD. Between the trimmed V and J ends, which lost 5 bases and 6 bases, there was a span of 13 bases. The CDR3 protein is CAISQNRISGELFF. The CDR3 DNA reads TGTGCCATCAGTCAGAACAGAATATCCGGGGAGCTGTTTTTT.

The CDR3 sequence is CASSWGQGNQPQHF. As DNA, the CDR3 is TGTGCCAGCAGCTGGGGACAGGGGAATCAGCCCCAGCATTTT. This sequence joins TRBV5-5 and TRBJ1-5; 10 bases agree with TRBD1. V gave up 3 bases and J gave up 4 bases; unmatched junction bases: 1. Germline V gives CDR1 SGHKS, CDR2 YYEKEE (reference sequence). CDR3 length: 14 residues.

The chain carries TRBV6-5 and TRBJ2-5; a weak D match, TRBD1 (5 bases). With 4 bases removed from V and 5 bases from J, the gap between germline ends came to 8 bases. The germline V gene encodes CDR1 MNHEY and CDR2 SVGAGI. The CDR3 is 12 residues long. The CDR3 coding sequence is TGTGCCAGCAGTTTTAAGGGGGAGACCCAGTACTTC. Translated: CASSFKGETQYF.

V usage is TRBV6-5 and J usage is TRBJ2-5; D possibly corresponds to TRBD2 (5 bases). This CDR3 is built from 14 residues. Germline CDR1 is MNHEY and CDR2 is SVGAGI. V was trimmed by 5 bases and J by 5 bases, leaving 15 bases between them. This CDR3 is CASSTDWARETQYF. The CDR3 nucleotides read TGTGCCAGCAGTACGGACTGGGCCCGGGAGACCCAGTACTTC.